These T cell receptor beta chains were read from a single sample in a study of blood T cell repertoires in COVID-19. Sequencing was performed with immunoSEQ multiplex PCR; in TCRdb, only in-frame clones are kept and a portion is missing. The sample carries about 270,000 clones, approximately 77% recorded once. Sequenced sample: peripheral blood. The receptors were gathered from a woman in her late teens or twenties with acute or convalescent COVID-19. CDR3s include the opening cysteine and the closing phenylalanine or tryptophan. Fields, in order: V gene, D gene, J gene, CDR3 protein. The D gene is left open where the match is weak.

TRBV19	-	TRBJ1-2	CASSIGGQLGGYTF
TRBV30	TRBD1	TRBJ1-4	CAWRGPGTAYEKLFF
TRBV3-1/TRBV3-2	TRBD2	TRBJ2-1	CASSQGLAGTYNEQFF
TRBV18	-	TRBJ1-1	CASSPANTEAFF
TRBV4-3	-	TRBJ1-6	CASSQESGSGQNSPLHF
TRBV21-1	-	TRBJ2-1	CASRRCVPEREEQFF
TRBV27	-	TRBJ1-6	CASSLGTRNNSPLHF
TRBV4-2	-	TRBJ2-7	CASSQSGQLTYEQYF
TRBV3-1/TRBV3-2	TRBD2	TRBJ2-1	CASSHYLAGGNEQFF
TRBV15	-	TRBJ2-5	CATSREDRKETQYF
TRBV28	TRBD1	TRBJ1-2	CASSWDRGRWGYTF
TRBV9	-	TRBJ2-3	CASSIQGVGLAASHTDTQYF
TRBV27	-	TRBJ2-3	CASLTTSYGTDTQYF
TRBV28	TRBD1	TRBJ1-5	CASGTASNQPQHF
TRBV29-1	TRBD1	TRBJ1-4	CSVQGARGEKLFF
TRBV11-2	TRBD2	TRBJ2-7	CASSPGLAEAEQYF
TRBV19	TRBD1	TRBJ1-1	CASRVAGGHTEAFF
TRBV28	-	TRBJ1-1	CASSYPTNWNTEAFF